This TCR beta chain was captured in a study of CD8+CD57+ T cells in acquired aplastic anemia. Patients included in sequencing had previously demonstrated CD8+CD57+ cell expansion by flow cytometry. Severe acquired aplastic anemia was the diagnosis recorded for all patients. All patients were therapy-naive when blood was sampled. Turning to this clonotype: What it recognizes is unknown.

TCR beta VDJ and CDR3 profiles were obtained from a genomic DNA template. TCRdb recomputed calls from the reads with MiXCR, one row per CDR3 protein. Of about 21,000 distinct CDR3 sequences in the sample, approximately 37% were seen once. Study results and caveats: Compared with total CD4+ and CD8+ cell pools, patient CD8+CD57+ cells were less diverse. Common to patients and controls were about 31 CD8+ CDR3 sequences. Significance was not reached for CD8+ Simpson's diversity between patients and controls.

Germline V CDR1 and CDR2: SQVTM, ANQGSEA. With 5 bases removed from V and 0 bases from J, the gap between germline ends came to 13 bases. The CDR3 is 14 residues long. The chain has TRBV29-1 and TRBJ1-1; D is unclear. The specimen sequenced was CD8+CD57+ T cells sorted from PBMCs. Subset defined: bead-enriched CD8+CD57+ effector memory T cells from SAA patients. The source is a human donor with aplastic anemia. The DNA of the CDR3 is TGCAGCGTTAAGAGGGAAGGCGTGAACACTGAAGCTTTCTTT. This codes for CSVKREGVNTEAFF.